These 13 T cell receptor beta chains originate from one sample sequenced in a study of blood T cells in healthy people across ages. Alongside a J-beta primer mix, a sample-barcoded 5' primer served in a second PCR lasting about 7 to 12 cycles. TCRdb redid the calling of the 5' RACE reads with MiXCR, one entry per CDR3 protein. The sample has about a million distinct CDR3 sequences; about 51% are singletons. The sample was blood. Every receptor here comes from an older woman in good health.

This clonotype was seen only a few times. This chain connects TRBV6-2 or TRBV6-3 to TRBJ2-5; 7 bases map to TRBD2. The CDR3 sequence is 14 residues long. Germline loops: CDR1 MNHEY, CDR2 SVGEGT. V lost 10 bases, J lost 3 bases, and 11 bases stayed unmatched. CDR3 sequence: CAIREEREKETQYF. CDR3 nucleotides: TGTGCCATCCGGGAGGAGCGGGAAAAAGAGACCCAGTACTTC.

DNA of the CDR3: TGTGCCAGCGGAGTGGGGGGGGTATTCACCGGGGAGCTGTTTTTT. Residues: CASGVGGVFTGELFF. The chain uses TRBV28 and TRBJ2-2, with TRBD2 matching 7 bases. V lost 8 bases, J lost 4 bases, and 10 bases stayed unmatched. Germline V gene lookup returns CDR1 MDHEN and CDR2 SYDVKM. CDR3 length: 15 residues.

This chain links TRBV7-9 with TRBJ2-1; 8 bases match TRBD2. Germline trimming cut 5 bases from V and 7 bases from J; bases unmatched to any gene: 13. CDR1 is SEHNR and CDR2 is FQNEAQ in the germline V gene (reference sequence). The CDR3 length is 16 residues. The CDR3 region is CASSMLGAGGRNEQFF. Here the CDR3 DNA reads TGTGCCAGCAGCATGCTAGGGGCGGGAGGTAGGAATGAGCAGTTCTTC. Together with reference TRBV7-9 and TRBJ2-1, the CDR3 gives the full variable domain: DTGVSQNPRHKITKRGQNVTFRCDPISEHNRLYWYRQTLGQGPEFLTYFQNEAQLEKSRLLSDRFSAERPKGSFSTLEIQRTEQGDSAMYLCASSMLGAGGRNEQFFGPGTRLTVL.

The CDR3 spells CATATGEASYNEQYF. CDR3 nucleotides: TGTGCCACCGCGACAGGGGAGGCCTCCTACAATGAGCAGTACTTC. The chain combines TRBV10-3 with TRBJ2-1; 8 bases are shared with TRBD1. The J call may not be correct, given that the DNA end is closer to TRBJ2-7. The CDR3 has 15 amino acids. Germline CDR1 is ENHRY and CDR2 is SYGVKD.

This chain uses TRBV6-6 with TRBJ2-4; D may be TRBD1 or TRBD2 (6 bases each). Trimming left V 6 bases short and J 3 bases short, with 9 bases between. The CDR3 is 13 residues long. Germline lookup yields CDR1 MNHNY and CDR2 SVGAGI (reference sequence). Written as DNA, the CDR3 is TGTGCCAGCAGAAGGGGGGACAAAAACATTCAGTACTTC. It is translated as CASRRGDKNIQYF.

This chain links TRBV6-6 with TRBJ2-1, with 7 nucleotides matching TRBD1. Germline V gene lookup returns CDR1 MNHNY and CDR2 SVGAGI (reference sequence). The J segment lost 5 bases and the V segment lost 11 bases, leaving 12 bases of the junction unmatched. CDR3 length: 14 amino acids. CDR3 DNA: TGTGCCGTGAGGGGGCCCAATTCCCACAATGAGCAGTTCTTC. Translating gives CAVRGPNSHNEQFF.

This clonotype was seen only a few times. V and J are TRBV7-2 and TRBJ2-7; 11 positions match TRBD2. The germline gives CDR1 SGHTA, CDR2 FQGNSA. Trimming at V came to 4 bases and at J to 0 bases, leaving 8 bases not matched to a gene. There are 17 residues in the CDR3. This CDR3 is CASSSPGLADTSYEQYF. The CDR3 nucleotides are TGTGCCAGCAGCTCACCGGGACTAGCGGATACCTCCTACGAGCAGTACTTC.

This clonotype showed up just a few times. As DNA, the CDR3 is TGCAGTGCAGGCGCTCGTCCCTCCTACAATGAGCAGTTCTTC. Protein sequence: CSAGARPSYNEQFF. The J gene is TRBJ2-1, the V gene TRBV20-1, with D uncertain. Per germline, CDR1 DFQATT and CDR2 SNEGSKA (reference sequence). This CDR3 comprises 14 residues. The V end lost 6 bases, the J end lost 0 bases, and 12 bases lay between the germline ends.

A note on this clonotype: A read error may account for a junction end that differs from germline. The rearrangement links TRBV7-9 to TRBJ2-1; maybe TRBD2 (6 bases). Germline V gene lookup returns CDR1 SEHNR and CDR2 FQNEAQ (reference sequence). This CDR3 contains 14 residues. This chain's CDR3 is CASSVAVVRELQFF. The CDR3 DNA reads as TGTGCCAGCAGCGTAGCGGTGGTGCGGGAACTGCAGTTCTTC.

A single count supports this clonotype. The CDR3 coding sequence is TGTGCCAGCAGCGACCCGGGACAGGGACCAAGCTCCTACAATGAGCAGTTCTTC. Translation: CASSDPGQGPSSYNEQFF. The rearrangement links TRBV7-9 to TRBJ2-1; 9 nucleotides match TRBD1. The CDR3 contains 18 residues. Germline V lookup: CDR1 SEHNR, CDR2 FQNEAQ (reference sequence). J gave up 0 bases and V 5 bases, and 11 bases lay outside the gene matches. Based on the CDR3 plus reference TRBV7-9 and TRBJ2-1, the full variable domain is DTGVSQNPRHKITKRGQNVTFRCDPISEHNRLYWYRQTLGQGPEFLTYFQNEAQLEKSRLLSDRFSAERPKGSFSTLEIQRTEQGDSAMYLCASSDPGQGPSSYNEQFFGPGTRLTVL.

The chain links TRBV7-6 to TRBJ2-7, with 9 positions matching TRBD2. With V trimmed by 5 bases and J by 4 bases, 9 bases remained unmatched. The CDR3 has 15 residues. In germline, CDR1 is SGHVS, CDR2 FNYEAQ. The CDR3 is CASSPTPSGTYEQYF. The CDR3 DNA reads TGTGCCAGCAGCCCTACCCCTAGCGGGACGTACGAGCAGTACTTC.

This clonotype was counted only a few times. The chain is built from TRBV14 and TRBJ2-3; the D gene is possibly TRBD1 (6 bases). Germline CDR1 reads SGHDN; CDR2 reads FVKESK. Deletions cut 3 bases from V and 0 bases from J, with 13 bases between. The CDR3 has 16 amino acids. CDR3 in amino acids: CASSQQQGWSTDTQYF. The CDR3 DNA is TGTGCCAGCAGCCAGCAACAGGGTTGGAGCACAGATACGCAGTATTTT.

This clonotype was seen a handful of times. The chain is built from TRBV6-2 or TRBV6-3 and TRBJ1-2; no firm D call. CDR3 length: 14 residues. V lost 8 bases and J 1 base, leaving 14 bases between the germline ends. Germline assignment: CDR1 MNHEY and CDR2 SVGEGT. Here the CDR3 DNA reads TGTGCCAGCCATCCCGCCAGAATTAACTATGGCTACACCTTC. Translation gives CASHPARINYGYTF.